This T cell receptor beta chain was recovered during a study of blood T cells in healthy people across ages. General study results and limits: PBMCs left unsorted prevented a conclusive naive versus antigen-experienced comparison. Both higher diversity and more naive CD4+ cells marked long-lived donors when set against aged donors.

Note on this clonotype: Its antigen is not identified.

Approximately 9.2 milliliters was the volume of peripheral blood drawn from each donor. It was with a sample-barcoded 5' primer and a J-beta primer mix that a second PCR of roughly 7 to 12 cycles was run. The authors tagged each cDNA molecule using a template-switch adaptor with 12 random nucleotides. MiXCR, applied by TCRdb to the 5' RACE reads, yields one record per CDR3 protein. There are some 710,000 distinct CDR3 sequences in the sample; over 20% occur only once, and less than 25% lies in the top ten. The origin of this receptor is a man aged 65-85 years in good health. Sample: blood.

CDR3 region: CASSVGAGGFYNEQFF. The DNA of the CDR3 is TGTGCCAGCAGCGTAGGGGCGGGGGGCTTTTACAATGAGCAGTTCTTC. The chain employs TRBV9 and TRBJ2-1; TRBD2 matches at 8 bases. CDR3 length equals 16 residues. V dropped 0 bases and J dropped 4; count of bases not matched to a gene: 6. Germline CDR1 SGDLS, CDR2 YYNGEE.